Presented here are 4 T cell receptor beta chains from one specimen sequenced in a study of CD8 T cells in ankylosing spondylitis. TCRdb reprocessed the 5' RACE reads via MiXCR and lists one record per CDR3 protein. The repertoire holds about 88,000 distinct CDR3 sequences, with around 26% as singletons. Sequencing used blood, either unsorted or a sorted T cell fraction (not recorded which). Receptors originate from a male donor with ankylosing spondylitis or in good health (not recorded which).

This clonotype occurred a few times. The chain employs TRBV20-1 and TRBJ2-5, with D hard to call. Germline CDR1 reads DFQATT; CDR2 reads SNEGSKA (reference sequence). V lost 3 bases and J lost 2, with 10 bases in between. This CDR3 contains 13 residues. The CDR3 sequence: CSASKQLQETQYF. DNA for the CDR3: TGCAGTGCTAGTAAGCAACTACAAGAGACCCAGTACTTC.

The V call is TRBV9, the J call TRBJ2-1; D is possibly TRBD1 (6 bases). The germline V gene has CDR1 SGDLS and CDR2 YYNGEE. The V and J ends lost 3 bases and 8 bases respectively, with 12 bases between them. CDR3 size: 13 residues. The CDR3 DNA sequence: TGTGCCAGCAGCGCCGACAGGTTCCATGAGCAGTTCTTC. Translated: CASSADRFHEQFF.

The chain recombines TRBV19 with TRBJ1-1; TRBD1 matches 8 bases. From germline, CDR1 is LNHDA and CDR2 SQIVND (reference sequence). Trimming at V came to 4 bases and at J to 1 base, leaving 2 bases not matched to a gene. The CDR3 consists of 14 residues. The DNA of the CDR3 is TGTGCCAGTAGTACGACAGGGGAGAACACTGAAGCTTTCTTT. Translating gives CASSTTGENTEAFF. The full variable domain, completed using reference TRBV19 and TRBJ1-1, is DGGITQSPKYLFRKEGQNVTLSCEQNLNHDAMYWYRQDPGQGLRLIYYSQIVNDFQKGDIAEGYSVSREKKESFPLTVTSAQKNPTAFYLCASSTTGENTEAFFGQGTRLTVV.

The gene calls are TRBV7-6 and TRBJ2-3, with 11 bases matching TRBD2. Germline lookup yields CDR1 SGHVS and CDR2 FNYEAQ. The V gene end was trimmed by 1 base and the J gene end by 2 bases; junction bases not matched to a gene: 5. CDR3 length equals 17 residues. The CDR3 loop is CASSLVGLAAFTDTQYF. CDR3 DNA sequence: TGTGCCAGCAGCTTAGTGGGACTAGCGGCCTTCACAGATACGCAGTATTTT.